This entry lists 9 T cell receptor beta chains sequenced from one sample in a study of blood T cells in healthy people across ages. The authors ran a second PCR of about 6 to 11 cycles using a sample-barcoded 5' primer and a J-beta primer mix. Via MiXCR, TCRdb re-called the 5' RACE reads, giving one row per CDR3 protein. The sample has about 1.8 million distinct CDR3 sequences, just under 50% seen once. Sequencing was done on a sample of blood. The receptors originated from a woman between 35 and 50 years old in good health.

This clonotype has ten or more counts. CDR3 DNA sequence: TGCGCCAGCAGCTTGGATCGGGGCTCTGGGGCCAACGTCCTGACTTTC. This sequence encodes CASSLDRGSGANVLTF. The chain combines TRBV5-1 with TRBJ2-6; D is perhaps TRBD2 (5 bases). V was shortened by 0 bases and J by 0 bases, with 7 bases between the two germline ends. The CDR3 is made up of 16 amino acids. Germline V gene lookup returns CDR1 SGHRS and CDR2 YFSETQ.

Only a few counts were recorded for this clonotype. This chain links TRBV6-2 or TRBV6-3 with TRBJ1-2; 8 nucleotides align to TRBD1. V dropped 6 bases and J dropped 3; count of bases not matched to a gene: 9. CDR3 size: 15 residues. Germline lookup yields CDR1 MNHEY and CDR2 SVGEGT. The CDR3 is CASSQRDRPDYGYTF. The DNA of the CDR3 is TGTGCCAGCAGCCAACGGGACAGGCCGGACTATGGCTACACCTTC.

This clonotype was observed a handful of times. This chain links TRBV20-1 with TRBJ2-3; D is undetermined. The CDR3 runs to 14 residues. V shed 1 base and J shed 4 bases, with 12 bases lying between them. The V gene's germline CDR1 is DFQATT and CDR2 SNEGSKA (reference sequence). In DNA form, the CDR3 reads TGCAGTGCTAGAGTGTGGGGAAGGGCAGATACGCAGTATTTT. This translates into CSARVWGRADTQYF.

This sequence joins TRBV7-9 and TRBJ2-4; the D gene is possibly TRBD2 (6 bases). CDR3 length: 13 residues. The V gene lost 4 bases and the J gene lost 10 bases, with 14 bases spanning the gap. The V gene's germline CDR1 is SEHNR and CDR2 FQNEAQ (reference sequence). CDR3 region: CASSWDLVDIQYF. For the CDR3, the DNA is TGTGCCAGCAGCTGGGACTTGGTGGATATTCAGTACTTC.

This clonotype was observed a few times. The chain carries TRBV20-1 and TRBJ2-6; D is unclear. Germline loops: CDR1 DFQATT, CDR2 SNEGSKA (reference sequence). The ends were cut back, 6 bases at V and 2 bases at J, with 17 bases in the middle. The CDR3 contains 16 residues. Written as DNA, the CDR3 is TGCAGTGCAAGACGTGGGGAAGTGGCTGGGGCCAACGTCCTGACTTTC. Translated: CSARRGEVAGANVLTF.

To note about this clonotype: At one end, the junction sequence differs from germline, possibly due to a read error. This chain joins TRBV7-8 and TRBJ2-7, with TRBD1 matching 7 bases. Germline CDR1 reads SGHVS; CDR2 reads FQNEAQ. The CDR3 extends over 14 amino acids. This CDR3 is CTSSQRQGRDEQYF. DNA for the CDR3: TGTACCAGCAGCCAACGACAGGGAAGGGACGAGCAGTACTTC.

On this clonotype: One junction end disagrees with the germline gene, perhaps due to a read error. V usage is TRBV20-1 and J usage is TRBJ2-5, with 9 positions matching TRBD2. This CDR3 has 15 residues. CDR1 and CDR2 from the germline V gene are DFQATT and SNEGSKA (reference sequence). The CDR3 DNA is TGCAGTGCTAGAGAACAGCGGGGGGTCCAAGAGAGCCAGTACTTC. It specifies CSAREQRGVQESQYF.

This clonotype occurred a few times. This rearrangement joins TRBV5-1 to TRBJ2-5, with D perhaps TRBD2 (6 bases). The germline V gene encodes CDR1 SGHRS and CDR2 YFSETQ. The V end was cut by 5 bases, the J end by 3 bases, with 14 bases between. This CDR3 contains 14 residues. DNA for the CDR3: TGCGCCAGCAGTTCAGACCGGGGGAAAGAGACCCAGTACTTC. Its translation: CASSSDRGKETQYF.

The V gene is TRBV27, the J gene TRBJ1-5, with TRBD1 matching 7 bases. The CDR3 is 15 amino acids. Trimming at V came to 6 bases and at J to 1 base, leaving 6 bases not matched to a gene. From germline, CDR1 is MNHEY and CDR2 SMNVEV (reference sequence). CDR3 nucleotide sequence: TGTGCCAGCAGCAAACAGGGGTTGAGCAATCAGCCCCAGCATTTT. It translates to CASSKQGLSNQPQHF.